The 30 T cell receptor beta chains below all came from one sample that was sequenced in a study of cytomegalovirus exposure and HLA in healthy donors. Researchers ran the PCR with 60 Vbeta and 13 Jbeta primers. Produced via immunoSEQ multiplex PCR; TCRdb's table is partial and in-frame only. Of 150,000 to 200,000 clones listed, roughly 80% are singletons. Sequenced material: PBMCs. These receptors originate from a female donor in good health and CMV-seronegative.

This clone was observed a handful of times. The rearrangement joins TRBV13 to TRBJ1-6; 10 bases are a match to TRBD1. The CDR3 extends over 14 amino acids. Trimming took 4 bases from V and 14 from J; bases not matched to a gene: 8. The germline V gene encodes CDR1 PRHDT and CDR2 FYEKMQ (reference sequence). The chain's CDR3 is CASSSGQGELSLHF. CDR3 bases: TGTGCCAGCAGCTCTGGACAGGGGGAACTTTCCCTCCACTTT.

The V and J genes are TRBV30 and TRBJ1-1; D ambiguous. Deletions cut 4 bases from V and 0 bases from J, with 9 bases between. The CDR3 length is 13 residues. From germline, CDR1 is GTSNPN and CDR2 SVGIG (reference sequence). CDR3 region: CAWNPQLNTEAFF. The CDR3 bases are TGTGCCTGGAATCCCCAATTGAACACTGAAGCTTTCTTT.

This clone was counted a few times. J is TRBJ2-5 and V is TRBV7-6; TRBD2 aligns across 12 bases. With 5 bases clipped from V and 3 bases from J, the junction kept 7 bases outside the gene matches. The CDR3 consists of 16 residues. CDR1 and CDR2 (germline): SGHVS, FNYEAQ. This CDR3 reads CASSPQASGGEETQYF. In DNA form, the CDR3 reads TGTGCCAGCAGCCCTCAGGCTAGCGGGGGGGAAGAGACCCAGTACTTC.

The chain uses TRBV19 and TRBJ1-1, with TRBD1 identical over 8 bases. From germline, CDR1 is LNHDA and CDR2 SQIVND (reference sequence). The V gene end was trimmed by 5 bases and the J gene end by 4 bases; junction bases not matched to a gene: 6. This CDR3 is 14 amino acids long. The CDR3 coding sequence is TGTGCCAGTAGTTTCAGACAGGGGATCACTGAAGCTTTCTTT. Amino acids: CASSFRQGITEAFF.

The chain carries TRBV18 and TRBJ2-1, with 9 bases fitting TRBD1. Germline CDR1 KGHSH, CDR2 LQKENI. The CDR3 totals 15 residues. V gave up 4 bases and J gave up 3 bases; unmatched junction bases: 4. The CDR3 region is CASSLGTGIYNEQFF. DNA for the CDR3: TGTGCCAGCTCACTCGGGACAGGGATCTACAATGAGCAGTTCTTC.

The chain recombines TRBV2 with TRBJ1-6, with D maybe TRBD1 (6 bases). Deletions cut 4 bases from V and 8 bases from J, with 15 bases between. Germline CDR1 reads SNHLY; CDR2 reads FYNNEI. The CDR3 runs to 15 residues. The CDR3 is CASSVPQGEDSPLHF. As DNA, the CDR3 is TGTGCCAGCAGTGTGCCACAGGGTGAGGATTCACCCCTCCACTTT.

As concerns this clone: This may be a read error: a much more frequent sequence differs by one nucleotide. J is TRBJ2-7 and V is TRBV29-1; D may be TRBD2 (5 bases). This CDR3 is built from 14 residues. Trimming stripped 4 bases from V and 3 bases from J, with 16 bases between. Germline V gives CDR1 SQVTM, CDR2 ANQGSEA. CDR3 residues: CSVVGGGSLYEQYF. The CDR3 region has the DNA TGCAGCGTTGTAGGAGGAGGTTCCCTCTACGAGCAGTACTTC.

V is TRBV28 and J is TRBJ1-5; D not resolved. Trimming left V 3 bases short and J 4 bases short, with 7 bases between. Germline V gives CDR1 MDHEN, CDR2 SYDVKM. There are 13 residues in the CDR3. CDR3 DNA sequence: TGTGCCAGCAGTTTCCAGGCTAATCAGCCCCAGCATTTT. The encoded protein is CASSFQANQPQHF.

The chain joins TRBV7-9 to TRBJ2-7; D gene uncertain. The CDR3 consists of 12 residues. Per the germline V gene, CDR1 is SEHNR and CDR2 is FQNEAQ (reference sequence). The V end was cut by 5 bases, the J end by 6 bases, with 11 bases between. The CDR3 sequence: CASSLSSGEQYF. The CDR3 DNA follows: TGTGCCAGCAGCCTTTCCTCCGGCGAGCAGTACTTC.

This clone was observed a few times. V is TRBV6-5 and J is TRBJ2-7; D ambiguous. The CDR3 extends over 15 amino acids. Germline values: CDR1 MNHEY, CDR2 SVGAGI. With 2 bases removed from V and 3 bases from J, the gap between germline ends came to 14 bases. CDR3 coding DNA: TGTGCCAGCAGTTACGAATGGTCTAACAGCTACGAGCAGTACTTC. Protein sequence: CASSYEWSNSYEQYF.

V and J are TRBV5-1 and TRBJ1-2; possible D gene TRBD1, 6 bases. CDR3 length equals 15 residues. Trimming stripped 2 bases from V and 3 bases from J, with 14 bases between. The germline gives CDR1 SGHRS, CDR2 YFSETQ. The CDR3 reads CASSFTGSQDYGYTF. The CDR3 DNA reads TGCGCCAGCAGCTTCACAGGGTCTCAGGACTATGGCTACACCTTC.

This chain connects TRBV30 to TRBJ1-2; D is perhaps TRBD1 (6 bases). This CDR3 is built from 11 residues. Germline assignment: CDR1 GTSNPN and CDR2 SVGIG (reference sequence). Between the trimmed V and J ends, which lost 6 bases and 4 bases, there was a span of 9 bases. The DNA for the CDR3 is TGTGCCTGTACAGGGCGCTATGGCTACACCTTC. It is translated as CACTGRYGYTF.

The rearrangement uses TRBV19 and TRBJ2-2; possible D gene TRBD1, 5 bases. This CDR3 has 14 amino acids. CDR1 and CDR2 from the germline V gene are LNHDA and SQIVND (reference sequence). Trimming removed 6 bases at V and 1 base at J, with 9 bases between. The CDR3 bases are TGTGCCAGTAGCCCGACAGTGAACACCGGGGAGCTGTTTTTT. This gives the protein CASSPTVNTGELFF.

This clone showed up just a few times. The chain joins TRBV6-5 to TRBJ2-3; 10 bases match TRBD2. The germline V gene has CDR1 MNHEY and CDR2 SVGAGI. The CDR3 is 15 amino acids. Trimming at V came to 5 bases and at J to 3 bases, leaving 5 bases not matched to a gene. The CDR3 sequence is CASSPRTSGTDTQYF. The CDR3 DNA reads TGTGCCAGCAGTCCCCGGACTAGCGGAACAGATACGCAGTATTTT.

The chain couples TRBV10-3 to TRBJ2-5; weak D call: TRBD2 (7 bases). V lost 3 bases and J lost 1, with 15 bases in between. The CDR3 has 16 residues. Germline assignment: CDR1 ENHRY and CDR2 SYGVKD. The CDR3 nucleotides read TGTGCCATCAGTGATGGGGGGGCAGGCTCCCAAGAGACCCAGTACTTC. The encoded protein is CAISDGGAGSQETQYF.

J is TRBJ1-1 and V is TRBV30; 8 bases line up with TRBD1. Germline V gene lookup returns CDR1 GTSNPN and CDR2 SVGIG (reference sequence). V dropped 0 bases and J dropped 5; count of bases not matched to a gene: 11. This CDR3 contains 16 residues. The CDR3 loop reads CAWSVGRAGGITEAFF. The CDR3 coding sequence is TGTGCCTGGAGTGTAGGGAGGGCAGGGGGCATTACTGAAGCTTTCTTT.

The chain has TRBV7-3 and TRBJ2-3; 10 bases map to TRBD2. V shed 5 bases and J 4 bases; nucleotides not matched to a gene: 6. CDR1 is SGHTA and CDR2 is FQGTGA in the germline V gene. The CDR3 sequence is 15 residues long. The CDR3 loop is CASSPSGSRADTQYF. The CDR3 region has the DNA TGTGCCAGCAGCCCTAGCGGGAGTCGTGCAGATACGCAGTATTTT.

This rearrangement joins TRBV7-2 to TRBJ2-5; 11 bases agree with TRBD2. This CDR3 has 17 residues. With V trimmed by 1 base and J by 6 bases, 10 bases remained unmatched. Germline CDR1 and CDR2: SGHTA and FQGNSA. CDR3 DNA: TGTGCCAGCAGCTTAGATGAGTCTAGCGGGAGGTTAAAGACCCAGTACTTC. Its protein product is CASSLDESSGRLKTQYF.

This chain joins TRBV19 and TRBJ2-6; maybe TRBD1 (6 bases). Germline assignment: CDR1 LNHDA and CDR2 SQIVND (reference sequence). The CDR3 has 17 amino acids. V was clipped by 5 bases and J by 2 bases, with 16 bases between them. The DNA for the CDR3 is TGTGCCAGTAGTCCTAATTTGGGGGCACCTGGGGCCAACGTCCTGACTTTC. It specifies CASSPNLGAPGANVLTF. Full variable domain (remainder filled in from reference TRBV19 and TRBJ2-6): DGGITQSPKYLFRKEGQNVTLSCEQNLNHDAMYWYRQDPGQGLRLIYYSQIVNDFQKGDIAEGYSVSREKKESFPLTVTSAQKNPTAFYLCASSPNLGAPGANVLTFGAGSRLTVL.

The J gene is TRBJ2-1, the V gene TRBV20-1; D uncertain. V lost 0 bases and J 10 bases, leaving 7 bases between the germline ends. CDR1 and CDR2 (germline): DFQATT, SNEGSKA (reference sequence). The CDR3 loop spans 11 amino acids. In nucleotides, the CDR3 is TGCAGTGCTAGAGATCGGCGGGAGCAGTTCTTC. It codes for CSARDRREQFF.

This clone was observed at least ten times. DNA for the CDR3: TGTGCCAGCAGTTTGGCCGACAGGTTTTCACCCCATGGCTACACCTTC. It translates to CASSLADRFSPHGYTF. This rearrangement joins TRBV28 to TRBJ1-2; D might be TRBD1 (6 bases). The CDR3 is 16 residues long. CDR1 and CDR2 (germline): MDHEN, SYDVKM. Trimming stripped 3 bases from V and 6 bases from J, with 20 bases between.

The chain joins TRBV7-8 to TRBJ1-5, with D unresolved. Looked up from germline, CDR1 is SGHVS and CDR2 is FQNEAQ. Trimming shortened V by 5 bases and J by 2 bases, and 13 bases separated the two germline ends. CDR3 length: 15 amino acids. CDR3 nucleotides: TGTGCCAGCAGCCCCGCAGAATTGGGCAATCAGCCCCAGCATTTT. This encodes CASSPAELGNQPQHF.

The V and J genes are TRBV25-1 and TRBJ1-2; 8 nucleotides line up with TRBD1. V lost 6 bases to trimming and J lost 3 bases; unmatched junction nucleotides: 9. The CDR3 is 15 residues long. Germline CDR1 is MGHDK and CDR2 is SYGVNS. CDR3: CASSEPQGADYGYTF. Here the CDR3 DNA reads TGTGCCAGCAGCGAGCCGCAGGGGGCGGACTATGGCTACACCTTC.

J is TRBJ2-5 and V is TRBV5-1; no firm D call. This CDR3 contains 13 residues. Germline CDR1 reads SGHRS; CDR2 reads YFSETQ. V lost 6 bases to trimming and J lost 1 base, with 10 bases between them. The CDR3 DNA sequence: TGCGCCAGCAAAAACAGCCCCCAAGAGACCCAGTACTTC. It yields the protein CASKNSPQETQYF. The full variable domain, in which reference TRBV5-1 and TRBJ2-5 provide the parts outside the CDR3, is KAGVTQTPRYLIKTRGQQVTLSCSPISGHRSVSWYQQTPGQGLQFLFEYFSETQRNKGNFPGRFSGRQFSNSRSEMNVSTLELGDSALYLCASKNSPQETQYFGPGTRLLVL.

The chain combines TRBV18 with TRBJ2-7; the D gene is possibly TRBD1 (6 bases). The V gene lost 3 bases and the J gene lost 4 bases, with 13 bases spanning the gap. Germline-derived CDR1 and CDR2 are KGHSH and LQKENI. The CDR3 length is 14 residues. The CDR3 nucleotides read TGTGCCAGCTCACCCGGTAGGCAGGGGTACGAGCAGTACTTC. This translates into CASSPGRQGYEQYF.

This clone has just a few counts. The chain couples TRBV7-3 to TRBJ2-3; a possible D gene is TRBD2 (7 bases). Per germline, CDR1 SGHTA and CDR2 FQGTGA. The CDR3 length is 16 residues. V was trimmed by 8 bases and J by 4 bases, leaving 22 bases between them. Here the CDR3 DNA reads TGTGCCAGCGCAGGAGGGGGGCGGGGGCCATCAGATACGCAGTATTTT. It specifies CASAGGGRGPSDTQYF.

The chain has TRBV7-9 and TRBJ2-1; no reliable D call. The CDR3 runs 14 residues. Trimming stripped 3 bases from V and 3 bases from J, with 9 bases between. Looked up from germline, CDR1 is SEHNR and CDR2 is FQNEAQ (reference sequence). In DNA form, the CDR3 reads TGTGCCAGCAGCTTGAGCCCCGACTACAATGAGCAGTTCTTC. Its protein is CASSLSPDYNEQFF.

The chain employs TRBV5-1 and TRBJ2-2, with 7 nucleotides matching TRBD1. V lost 0 bases, J lost 0 bases, and 2 bases stayed unmatched. The CDR3 extends over 16 amino acids. The germline V gene has CDR1 SGHRS and CDR2 YFSETQ. The CDR3 nucleotides are TGCGCCAGCAGCTTGGCGGACAGGACGAACACCGGGGAGCTGTTTTTT. Its protein product is CASSLADRTNTGELFF.

This chain uses TRBV11-2 with TRBJ1-1; no clear D. V lost 0 bases, J lost 8 bases, and 7 bases lay in between. The germline CDR1 and CDR2 sequences are SGHAT and FQNNGV. The CDR3 length is 12 residues. The CDR3 nucleotides are TGTGCCAGCAGCTTAGATAGAGGGGAAGCTTTCTTT. As protein: CASSLDRGEAFF.

This chain links TRBV6-1 with TRBJ1-1; 8 nucleotides match TRBD1. Germline CDR1 MNHNS, CDR2 SASEGT. Trimming at V came to 6 bases and at J to 8 bases, leaving 8 bases not matched to a gene. This CDR3 has 13 residues. CDR3 region: CASRSPGTGEAFF. DNA for the CDR3: TGTGCCAGCAGAAGCCCGGGGACAGGAGAAGCTTTCTTT.